Listed below are T cell receptor beta chains from one sample, sequenced in a study of PD-1 blockade in classical Hodgkin lymphoma. Sequencing was performed with immunoSEQ multiplex PCR; in TCRdb, only in-frame clones are kept and a portion is missing. The profile shows about 40,000 clones, roughly 73% of them singletons. The sample was peripheral blood mononuclear cells (PBMCs), taken at baseline. The receptor set was obtained from a human donor with classical Hodgkin lymphoma. Both conserved end residues are part of each CDR3. Each record gives: CDR3 length, D gene, clone size, V gene, J gene, CDR3 DNA, CDR3 protein. The D gene is left open where the match is weak. A row's size may be missing; if present it is once, few, many or a size class.

len: 15
d_gene: -
abundance: -
v_gene: TRBV2
j_gene: TRBJ2-5
CDR3nt: TGTGCCAGCAGGGATCACTACTATAGTCAAGAGACCCAGTACTTC
CDR3aa: CASRDHYYSQETQYF

len: 14
d_gene: -
abundance: -
v_gene: TRBV6-1
j_gene: TRBJ2-1
CDR3nt: TGTGCCAGCAGTGAATCCAGGAGCTACAATGAGCAGTTCTTC
CDR3aa: CASSESRSYNEQFF

len: 13
d_gene: -
abundance: -
v_gene: TRBV11-2
j_gene: TRBJ1-2
CDR3nt: TGTGCCAGCAGCTTAGACAGGGGCTATGGCTACACCTTC
CDR3aa: CASSLDRGYGYTF

len: 16
d_gene: -
abundance: -
v_gene: TRBV5-4
j_gene: TRBJ1-3
CDR3nt: TGTGCCAGCAGCGTACCTACAGGGAGCTCTGGAAACACCATATATTTT
CDR3aa: CASSVPTGSSGNTIYF

len: 13
d_gene: -
abundance: few
v_gene: TRBV9
j_gene: TRBJ1-1
CDR3nt: TGTGCCAGCAGCGCCGGGCCGAACACTGAAGCTTTCTTT
CDR3aa: CASSAGPNTEAFF

len: 12
d_gene: -
abundance: -
v_gene: TRBV7-9
j_gene: TRBJ1-2
CDR3nt: TGTGCCAGCAGCTTAGAACCCTATGGCTACACCTTC
CDR3aa: CASSLEPYGYTF

len: 11
d_gene: -
abundance: -
v_gene: TRBV6-5
j_gene: TRBJ2-7
CDR3nt: TGTGCCAGCAGTGATTATAGGGAGCAGTACTTC
CDR3aa: CASSDYREQYF

len: 14
d_gene: -
abundance: -
v_gene: TRBV18
j_gene: TRBJ2-7
CDR3nt: TGTGCCAGCTCACCAGGGGGCGCTTATCACGAGCAGTACTTC
CDR3aa: CASSPGGAYHEQYF

len: 12
d_gene: -
abundance: -
v_gene: TRBV4-3
j_gene: TRBJ2-1
CDR3nt: TGCGCCAGCAGCCAAGATCGGGATGAGCAGTTCTTC
CDR3aa: CASSQDRDEQFF

len: 14
d_gene: TRBD1
abundance: few
v_gene: TRBV5-1
j_gene: TRBJ1-2
CDR3nt: TGCGCCAGCAGCTTGGGCGACAGGGAGAATGCCTACACCTTC
CDR3aa: CASSLGDRENAYTF

len: 14
d_gene: -
abundance: -
v_gene: TRBV6-6
j_gene: TRBJ1-3
CDR3nt: TGTGCCAGCAGTTACGGGAGCTCTGGAAACACCATATATTTT
CDR3aa: CASSYGSSGNTIYF

len: 16
d_gene: -
abundance: -
v_gene: TRBV9
j_gene: TRBJ2-7
CDR3nt: TGTGCCAGCAGCGTAGCCGGCTGGGGTTCGGGGAACGAGCAGTACTTC
CDR3aa: CASSVAGWGSGNEQYF

len: 14
d_gene: TRBD1
abundance: -
v_gene: TRBV27
j_gene: TRBJ1-2
CDR3nt: TGTGCCAGCAGTTCCGGCAGGGGGTCCTATGGCTACACCTTC
CDR3aa: CASSSGRGSYGYTF

len: 16
d_gene: TRBD1
abundance: -
v_gene: TRBV2
j_gene: TRBJ2-3
CDR3nt: TGTGCCAGCAGTGGACGGGACAGGGGTCGCACAGATACGCAGTATTTT
CDR3aa: CASSGRDRGRTDTQYF

len: 16
d_gene: TRBD1
abundance: -
v_gene: TRBV2
j_gene: TRBJ1-2
CDR3nt: TGTGCCAGCAGTCCGGGACAGCCCCGACCTAACTATGGCTACACCTTC
CDR3aa: CASSPGQPRPNYGYTF

len: 17
d_gene: TRBD2
abundance: once
v_gene: TRBV18
j_gene: TRBJ2-3
CDR3nt: TGTGCCAGCTCCCTCGAGCTAACTAGCGGGGGTACTGATACGCAGTATTTT
CDR3aa: CASSLELTSGGTDTQYF

len: 16
d_gene: TRBD1
abundance: -
v_gene: TRBV7-9
j_gene: TRBJ2-3
CDR3nt: TGTGCCAGCAGCTTAGTTGGACAGGGAGGTGGAGATACGCAGTATTTT
CDR3aa: CASSLVGQGGGDTQYF

len: 14
d_gene: TRBD2
abundance: -
v_gene: TRBV6-5
j_gene: TRBJ2-3
CDR3nt: TGTGCCAGCAGGCGGGGGGGGCTACTAGATACGCAGTATTTT
CDR3aa: CASRRGGLLDTQYF

len: 16
d_gene: -
abundance: -
v_gene: TRBV6-6
j_gene: TRBJ2-2
CDR3nt: TGTGCCAGCAGTTACTCGGGGGGGCGGGACACCGGGGAGCTGTTTTTT
CDR3aa: CASSYSGGRDTGELFF

len: 15
d_gene: -
abundance: -
v_gene: TRBV4-3
j_gene: TRBJ2-3
CDR3nt: TGCGCCAGCAGCTTCGACAGGCTAAGCACAGATACGCAGTATTTT
CDR3aa: CASSFDRLSTDTQYF

len: 12
d_gene: TRBD2
abundance: few
v_gene: TRBV7-6
j_gene: TRBJ2-2
CDR3nt: TGTGCCAGCAGCGAACTAGCGGGGGAGCTGTTTTTT
CDR3aa: CASSELAGELFF

len: 17
d_gene: TRBD2
abundance: -
v_gene: TRBV4-1
j_gene: TRBJ2-1
CDR3nt: TGCGCCAGCAGCCAGATCTTTGACGGGGGGACCTACAATGAGCAGTTCTTC
CDR3aa: CASSQIFDGGTYNEQFF

len: 11
d_gene: -
abundance: -
v_gene: TRBV29-1
j_gene: TRBJ1-2
CDR3nt: TGCAGCGTTGAGAGAGGGCACGGCTACACCTTC
CDR3aa: CSVERGHGYTF

len: 15
d_gene: -
abundance: -
v_gene: TRBV5-4
j_gene: TRBJ1-2
CDR3nt: TGTGCCAGCAGCCCGGACCCTATAGGAGTAGCTGGCTACACCTTC
CDR3aa: CASSPDPIGVAGYTF

len: 15
d_gene: -
abundance: -
v_gene: TRBV7-8
j_gene: TRBJ1-2
CDR3nt: TGTGCCAGCAGCCCGTTATGGGCAGGGGACTATGGCTACACCTTC
CDR3aa: CASSPLWAGDYGYTF

len: 17
d_gene: TRBD2
abundance: -
v_gene: TRBV6-4
j_gene: TRBJ2-5
CDR3nt: TGTGCCAGCAGTGGAGTTTCTAGCGGGGGGCCGAATGAGACCCAGTACTTC
CDR3aa: CASSGVSSGGPNETQYF

len: 12
d_gene: -
abundance: once
v_gene: TRBV2
j_gene: TRBJ2-2
CDR3nt: TGTGCCAGCAGTGAACAGAACGGGGAGCTGTTTTTT
CDR3aa: CASSEQNGELFF

len: 16
d_gene: TRBD1
abundance: -
v_gene: TRBV11-2
j_gene: TRBJ2-5
CDR3nt: TGTGCCAGCAGCTTATCCGCGACAGGGATCGGGGAGACCCAGTACTTC
CDR3aa: CASSLSATGIGETQYF

len: 16
d_gene: -
abundance: -
v_gene: TRBV4-3
j_gene: TRBJ2-6
CDR3nt: TGCGCCAGCAGCCAGGTACAGGATAGCGGGGCCAACGTCCTGACTTTC
CDR3aa: CASSQVQDSGANVLTF

len: 12
d_gene: -
abundance: -
v_gene: TRBV6-1
j_gene: TRBJ1-2
CDR3nt: TGTGCCATCAGTGAGGGAGGGGATGGCTACACCTTC
CDR3aa: CAISEGGDGYTF

len: 14
d_gene: -
abundance: -
v_gene: TRBV18
j_gene: TRBJ2-5
CDR3nt: TGTGCCAGCTCACCACCGGGGGATAAAGAGACCCAGTACTTC
CDR3aa: CASSPPGDKETQYF

len: 14
d_gene: -
abundance: -
v_gene: TRBV4-1
j_gene: TRBJ2-7
CDR3nt: TGCGCCAGCAGCCAAAAGGACAGCTCCTACGAGCAGTACTTC
CDR3aa: CASSQKDSSYEQYF

len: 15
d_gene: -
abundance: -
v_gene: TRBV11-2
j_gene: TRBJ1-6
CDR3nt: TGTGCCAGCAGCAAGAGGGACGGAAATAATTCACCCCTCCACTTT
CDR3aa: CASSKRDGNNSPLHF

len: 18
d_gene: TRBD2
abundance: -
v_gene: TRBV4-3
j_gene: TRBJ2-3
CDR3nt: TGCGCCAGCAGCCAAGATTGGGGCAGCGGGGGGGCGGGAGATACGCAGTATTTT
CDR3aa: CASSQDWGSGGAGDTQYF

len: 14
d_gene: TRBD1
abundance: -
v_gene: TRBV7-9
j_gene: TRBJ1-5
CDR3nt: TGTGCCAGCAGCTTAACAGGGGCCCATCAGCCCCAGCATTTT
CDR3aa: CASSLTGAHQPQHF

len: 14
d_gene: TRBD1
abundance: -
v_gene: TRBV10-3
j_gene: TRBJ1-1
CDR3nt: TGTGCCATCAGCCGGGACAGGGGGAACACTGAAGCTTTCTTT
CDR3aa: CAISRDRGNTEAFF

len: 15
d_gene: TRBD2
abundance: -
v_gene: TRBV5-4
j_gene: TRBJ2-3
CDR3nt: TGTGCCAGCAGCTGGAGCGGGGGGGTTTTGGATACGCAGTATTTT
CDR3aa: CASSWSGGVLDTQYF

len: 20
d_gene: TRBD1
abundance: -
v_gene: TRBV10-3
j_gene: TRBJ2-3
CDR3nt: TGTGCCATCAGTGAGCCAACGACAGGGGGCCGGACCTCTACCACAGATACGCAGTATTTT
CDR3aa: CAISEPTTGGRTSTTDTQYF

len: 15
d_gene: -
abundance: -
v_gene: TRBV23-1
j_gene: TRBJ1-1
CDR3nt: TGCGCCAGCAGTCGATTTGGTTTTTTCAACACTGAAGCTTTCTTT
CDR3aa: CASSRFGFFNTEAFF

len: 12
d_gene: -
abundance: few
v_gene: TRBV11-2
j_gene: TRBJ2-1
CDR3nt: TGTGCCAGCAGCTTACACAGGGATGAGCAGTTCTTC
CDR3aa: CASSLHRDEQFF

len: 15
d_gene: -
abundance: -
v_gene: TRBV4-3
j_gene: TRBJ1-4
CDR3nt: TGCGCCAGCAGCCTATCAGGGTTGCGTGGTGAAAAACTGTTTTTT
CDR3aa: CASSLSGLRGEKLFF

len: 16
d_gene: -
abundance: -
v_gene: TRBV5-4
j_gene: TRBJ1-1
CDR3nt: TGTGCCAGCAGAGATAACAGGCTCGCCGGGAACACTGAAGCTTTCTTT
CDR3aa: CASRDNRLAGNTEAFF

len: 16
d_gene: TRBD1
abundance: -
v_gene: TRBV6-1
j_gene: TRBJ2-1
CDR3nt: TGTGCCAGCAGTGAAATTACAGGGGGCCGGGCGGGTGAGCAGTTCTTC
CDR3aa: CASSEITGGRAGEQFF

len: 14
d_gene: -
abundance: -
v_gene: TRBV19
j_gene: TRBJ2-5
CDR3nt: TGTGCCAGTAGTACAGGGACGGGACAAGAGACCCAGTACTTC
CDR3aa: CASSTGTGQETQYF

len: 16
d_gene: -
abundance: once
v_gene: TRBV2
j_gene: TRBJ1-6
CDR3nt: TGTGCCAGCAGTGAAGTCCTAAGCTCCTATAATTCACCCCTCCACTTT
CDR3aa: CASSEVLSSYNSPLHF

len: 15
d_gene: TRBD2
abundance: once
v_gene: TRBV5-1
j_gene: TRBJ2-2
CDR3nt: TGCGCCAGCAGCTTTCTAGCGGAGTACACCGGGGAGCTGTTTTTT
CDR3aa: CASSFLAEYTGELFF

len: 15
d_gene: -
abundance: -
v_gene: TRBV27
j_gene: TRBJ2-2
CDR3nt: TGTGCCAGCAGTCCCCTCCTGCGCAACACCGGGGAGCTGTTTTTT
CDR3aa: CASSPLLRNTGELFF

len: 15
d_gene: -
abundance: -
v_gene: TRBV7-3
j_gene: TRBJ1-1
CDR3nt: TGTGCCAGCAGCGAACAGGGAGGGGTGAACACTGAAGCTTTCTTT
CDR3aa: CASSEQGGVNTEAFF

len: 14
d_gene: -
abundance: -
v_gene: TRBV30
j_gene: TRBJ2-7
CDR3nt: TGTGCCTGGAGCCCGTACACCGACCGCTACGAGCAGTACTTC
CDR3aa: CAWSPYTDRYEQYF

len: 15
d_gene: TRBD2
abundance: -
v_gene: TRBV7-9
j_gene: TRBJ2-7
CDR3nt: TGTGCCAGCAGCTTTACGACTAGCGGACGCTACGAGCAGTACTTC
CDR3aa: CASSFTTSGRYEQYF

len: 15
d_gene: -
abundance: -
v_gene: TRBV27
j_gene: TRBJ1-2
CDR3nt: TGTGCCAGCAGTCTGCGACTGGGGAGTAACTATGGCTACACCTTC
CDR3aa: CASSLRLGSNYGYTF

len: 11
d_gene: -
abundance: once
v_gene: TRBV12-5
j_gene: TRBJ1-6
CDR3nt: TGTGCTAGTACGCAAGAGGGTCACCTCCACTTT
CDR3aa: CASTQEGHLHF

len: 15
d_gene: -
abundance: few
v_gene: TRBV9
j_gene: TRBJ1-2
CDR3nt: TGTGCCAGCAGCGTAGATTTGGGACATCAATACGGCTACACCTTC
CDR3aa: CASSVDLGHQYGYTF

len: 13
d_gene: -
abundance: -
v_gene: TRBV19
j_gene: TRBJ2-1
CDR3nt: TGTGCCACCGAAGGGCCTCTGGGGAATGAGCAGTTCTTC
CDR3aa: CATEGPLGNEQFF

len: 16
d_gene: TRBD2
abundance: few
v_gene: TRBV10-3
j_gene: TRBJ2-1
CDR3nt: TGTGCCATCAGTGAGTCAGCTGCGGGGGGGCAAAATGAGCAGTTCTTC
CDR3aa: CAISESAAGGQNEQFF